This is a list of T cell receptor beta chains from one sample in a study of T-cell reconstitution after alpha-beta-depleted transplantation in children. TCRdb re-analysed the PCR reads in MiXCR, keeping a single row per CDR3 protein. The data contain 480,000 or so distinct CDR3 sequences, 10% to 13% of them singletons. Sequenced material: PBMCs, taken before TCRalphabeta/CD19-depleted stem cell transplant. The source of these receptors is a child aged 2 to 15 with inherited bone marrow failure, due to receive a stem cell transplant. Each CDR3 is given with its conserved first and last residue.

TRBV29-1	TRBJ2-1	CSVEGGLAGAPYNEQFF
TRBV7-9	TRBJ1-2	CASSWLGGYGYTF
TRBV7-8	TRBJ2-7	CASSLGQGSPQAYEQYF
TRBV5-1	TRBJ1-4	CASSLGAGRVGEKLFF
TRBV4-2	TRBJ1-5	CASGPGPPFRTGSNQPQHF
TRBV28	TRBJ2-3	CASSLQRFTDTQYF
TRBV27	TRBJ1-6	CASSSLFNNSPLHF
TRBV7-9	TRBJ2-1	CASSELAGPWNEQFF
TRBV28	TRBJ1-4	CASSLWGTGGDEKLFF
TRBV4-1	TRBJ1-1	CASSHPGRNMNTEAFF
TRBV29-1	TRBJ1-5	CSVRQGRQPQHF
TRBV9	TRBJ2-1	CASSPAIFGADEQFF
TRBV11-2	TRBJ2-1	CASSSRLVFGDNEQFF
TRBV27	TRBJ2-1	CASSLLYSSYNEQFF
TRBV7-9	TRBJ2-7	CASSPGTISYEQYF
TRBV6-5	TRBJ2-7	CASSYPEAGPEVSEQYF
TRBV27	TRBJ2-7	CASSLGLNPNEQYF
TRBV12-3/TRBV12-4	TRBJ2-7	CASSLSLGLGEQYF